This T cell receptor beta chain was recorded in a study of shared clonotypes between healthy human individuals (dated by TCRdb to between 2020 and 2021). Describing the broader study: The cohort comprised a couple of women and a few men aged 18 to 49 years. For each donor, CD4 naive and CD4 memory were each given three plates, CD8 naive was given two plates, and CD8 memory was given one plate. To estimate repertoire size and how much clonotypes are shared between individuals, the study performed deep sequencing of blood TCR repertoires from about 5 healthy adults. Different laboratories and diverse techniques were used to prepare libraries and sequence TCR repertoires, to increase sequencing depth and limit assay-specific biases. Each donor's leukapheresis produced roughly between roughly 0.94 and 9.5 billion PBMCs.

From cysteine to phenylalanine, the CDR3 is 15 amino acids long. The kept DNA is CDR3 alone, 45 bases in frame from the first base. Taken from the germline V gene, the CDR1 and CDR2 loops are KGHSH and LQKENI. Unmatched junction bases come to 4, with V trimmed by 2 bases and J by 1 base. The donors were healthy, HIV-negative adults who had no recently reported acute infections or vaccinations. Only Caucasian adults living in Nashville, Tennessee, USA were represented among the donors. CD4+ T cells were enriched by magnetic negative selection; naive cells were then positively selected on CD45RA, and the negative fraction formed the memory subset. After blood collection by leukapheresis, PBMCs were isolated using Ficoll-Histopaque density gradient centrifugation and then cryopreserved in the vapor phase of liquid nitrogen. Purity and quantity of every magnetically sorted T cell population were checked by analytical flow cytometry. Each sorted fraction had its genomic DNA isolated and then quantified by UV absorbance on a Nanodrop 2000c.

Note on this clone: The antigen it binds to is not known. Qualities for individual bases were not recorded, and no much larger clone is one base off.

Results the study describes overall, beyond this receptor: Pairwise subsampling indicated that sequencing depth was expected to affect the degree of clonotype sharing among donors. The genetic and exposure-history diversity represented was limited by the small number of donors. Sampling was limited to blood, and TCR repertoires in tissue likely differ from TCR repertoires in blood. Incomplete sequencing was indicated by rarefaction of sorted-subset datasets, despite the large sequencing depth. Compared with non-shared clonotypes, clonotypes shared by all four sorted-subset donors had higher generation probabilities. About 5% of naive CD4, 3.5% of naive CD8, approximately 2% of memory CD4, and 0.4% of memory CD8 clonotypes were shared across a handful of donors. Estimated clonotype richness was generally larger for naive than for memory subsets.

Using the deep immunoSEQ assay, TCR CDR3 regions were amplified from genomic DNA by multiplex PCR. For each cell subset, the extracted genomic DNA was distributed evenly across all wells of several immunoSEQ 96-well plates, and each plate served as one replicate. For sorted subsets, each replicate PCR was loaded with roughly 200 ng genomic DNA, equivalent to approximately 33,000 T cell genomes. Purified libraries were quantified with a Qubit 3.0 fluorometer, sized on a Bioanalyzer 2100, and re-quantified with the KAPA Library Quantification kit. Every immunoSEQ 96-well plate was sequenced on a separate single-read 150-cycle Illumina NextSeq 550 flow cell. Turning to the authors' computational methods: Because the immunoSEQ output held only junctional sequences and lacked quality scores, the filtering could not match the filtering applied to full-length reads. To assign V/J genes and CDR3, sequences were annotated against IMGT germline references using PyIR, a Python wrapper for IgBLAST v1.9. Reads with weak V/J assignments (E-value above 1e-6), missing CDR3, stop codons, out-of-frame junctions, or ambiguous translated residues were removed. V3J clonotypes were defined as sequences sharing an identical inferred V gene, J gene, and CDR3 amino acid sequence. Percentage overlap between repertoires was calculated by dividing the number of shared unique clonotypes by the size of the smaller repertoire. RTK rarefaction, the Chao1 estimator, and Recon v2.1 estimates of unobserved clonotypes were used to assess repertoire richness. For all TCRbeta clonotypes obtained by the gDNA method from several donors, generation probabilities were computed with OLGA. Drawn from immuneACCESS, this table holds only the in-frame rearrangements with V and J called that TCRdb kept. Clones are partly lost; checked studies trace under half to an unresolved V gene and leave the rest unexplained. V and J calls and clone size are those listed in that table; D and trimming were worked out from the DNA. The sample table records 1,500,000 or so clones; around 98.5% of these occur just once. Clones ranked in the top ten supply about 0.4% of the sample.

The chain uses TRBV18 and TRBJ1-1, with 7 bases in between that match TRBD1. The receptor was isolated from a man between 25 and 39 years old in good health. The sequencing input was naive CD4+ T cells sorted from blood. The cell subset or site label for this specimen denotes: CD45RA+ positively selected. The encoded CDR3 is CASSPATGSNTEAFF. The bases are TGTGCCAGCTCACCAGCGACAGGGTCGAACACTGAAGCTTTCTTT.